The text below deals with one T cell receptor (beta chain). This entry belongs to a study of tumor-infiltrating lymphocytes in primary liver carcinoma. Germline V gene lookup returns CDR1 MNHNS and CDR2 SASEGT. This CDR3 has 13 amino acids. Trimming shortened V by 10 bases and J by 2 bases, and 14 bases separated the two germline ends. In addition to blood RNA drawn from unsorted whole blood, germline DNA was extracted. A primer in the constant region served to generate TCR beta cDNA from 500 ng of total RNA. Sequencing libraries for TCR beta derived from three nested multiplex PCR rounds that used slightly modified ARM-PCR. Running around 9 cycles apiece, the first two PCR rounds relied on TRBV1-TRBV30 forward primers together with a C-beta reverse primer. TCRdb reprocessed the multiplex PCR reads with MiXCR, giving one entry per CDR3 protein. The sample includes about 180,000 distinct CDR3 sequences, 60% of them seen just once.

Input material: peripheral blood. J is TRBJ1-2 and V is TRBV6-1; D is undetermined. The source is a man aged 35-49 years with primary liver carcinoma and hepatitis B virus infection. CDR3 nucleotide sequence: TGTGCCATCTTGGATAGGGTCAACTATGGCTACACCTTC. Translated: CAILDRVNYGYTF.